Following are 8 T cell receptor beta chains from one sample sequenced in a study of blood T cell repertoires in COVID-19. The repertoire was sequenced with immunoSEQ multiplex PCR; TCRdb's copy has only in-frame clones and lacks some. The sample lists around 91,000 clones; approximately 85% were seen once. The sequencing input was peripheral blood. All receptors come from a human donor in a cohort sampled during active COVID-19.

The chain is built from TRBV23-1 and TRBJ2-3; TRBD2 aligns across 8 bases. TRBV23-1 falls under the ORF class, with uncertain function. Trimming cost V 11 bases and J 0 bases; bases outside gene matches: 4. The CDR3 is 13 amino acids. The CDR3, as DNA: TGCGCCCGGACTAGCCGTAGCACAGATACGCAGTATTTT. Translated: CARTSRSTDTQYF.

The chain uses TRBV30 and TRBJ2-7; tentatively, D is TRBD2 (5 bases). CDR3 length: 11 residues. The V end was cut by 4 bases, the J end by 6 bases, with 10 bases between. Germline assignment: CDR1 GTSNPN and CDR2 SVGIG (reference sequence). CDR3 sequence: CAWTGKVEQYF. CDR3 DNA sequence: TGTGCCTGGACCGGGAAGGTCGAGCAGTACTTC.

The rearrangement uses TRBV19 and TRBJ1-1; 12 nucleotides agree with TRBD1. The CDR3 totals 15 residues. J was trimmed by 4 bases and V by 7 bases; bases with no gene match: 7. Per germline, CDR1 LNHDA and CDR2 SQIVND (reference sequence). CDR3 sequence reads: CASTLGTGGITEAFF. In DNA, the CDR3 is TGTGCCAGTACCCTTGGGACAGGGGGCATCACTGAAGCTTTCTTT.

The CDR3 region is CASSPNVRESTYEQYF. The CDR3 DNA follows: TGTGCCAGCTCACCTAATGTCCGGGAGAGCACCTACGAGCAGTACTTC. J is TRBJ2-7 and V is TRBV18; TRBD2 might be the D (6 bases). V was clipped by 3 bases and J by 2 bases, with 17 bases between them. CDR1 and CDR2 (germline): KGHSH, LQKENI. There are 16 residues in the CDR3.

V and J are TRBV2 and TRBJ1-2, with a weak D call TRBD1 (5 bases). The V and J ends lost 0 bases and 5 bases respectively, with 10 bases between them. The CDR3 totals 14 residues. Looked up from germline, CDR1 is SNHLY and CDR2 is FYNNEI. The CDR3 sequence: CASSEADRNYGYTF. The CDR3 coding sequence is TGTGCCAGCAGTGAAGCTGACAGAAATTATGGCTACACCTTC. Based on the CDR3 plus reference TRBV2 and TRBJ1-2, the full variable domain is EPEVTQTPSHQVTQMGQEVILRCVPISNHLYFYWYRQILGQKVEFLVSFYNNEISEKSEIFDDQFSVERPDGSNFTLKIRSTKLEDSAMYFCASSEADRNYGYTFGSGTRLTVV.

The rearrangement links TRBV6-5 to TRBJ1-3; D might be TRBD1 (5 bases). V lost 2 bases and J lost 0, with 8 bases in between. Germline lookup yields CDR1 MNHEY and CDR2 SVGAGI. This CDR3 contains 15 residues. The CDR3 protein is CASSYPGSSGNTIYF. The CDR3 DNA follows: TGTGCCAGCAGTTACCCAGGGTCCTCTGGAAACACCATATATTTT.

V usage is TRBV28 and J usage is TRBJ1-5; D gene ambiguous. The V gene's germline CDR1 is MDHEN and CDR2 SYDVKM. The CDR3 spans 15 residues. V was shortened by 10 bases and J by 3 bases, with 19 bases between the two germline ends. The CDR3 protein is CATFRRDFDNQPQHF. The CDR3 DNA reads TGTGCCACCTTCCGGAGGGATTTCGACAATCAGCCCCAGCATTTT.

This clone showed up just once. The chain couples TRBV6-5 to TRBJ1-1; D is possibly TRBD1 (5 bases). The CDR3 is 14 amino acids. CDR1 MNHEY and CDR2 SVGAGI come from the germline V gene. Trimming took off 0 bases at V and 6 bases at J, with 11 bases between the two ends. This CDR3 is CASSYSGGGAEAFF. The CDR3 DNA follows: TGTGCCAGCAGTTACTCGGGGGGGGGTGCTGAAGCTTTCTTT.